The 13 T cell receptor beta chains given below trace back to one sample, sequenced in a study of blood T cells in healthy people across ages (dated by TCRdb to between 2014 and 2016). Libraries were made using 5' RACE. The sample was run on an Illumina HiSeq 2500. A second roughly 6 to 12 cycle PCR used a sample-barcoded 5' primer and a J-beta primer mix. The public reads were quality trimmed at Q25 with fastp and then assembled into clones with MiXCR by TCRdb, keeping productive beta chains. All rows with the same CDR3 protein become a single entry with the most common DNA and genes. The table for this sample lists about 1.6 million distinct CDR3 sequences; 30% to 40% of them were counted only once. The ten largest make up 11% of the sample. Source material: blood. These receptors all come from a woman under 40 in good health.

The sample holds a few counts of this clonotype. This sequence joins TRBV29-1 and TRBJ2-1; no reliable D call. This CDR3 is built from 13 residues. V gave up 7 bases and J gave up 1 base, with 11 bases separating them. Germline loops: CDR1 SQVTM, CDR2 ANQGSEA. In DNA, the CDR3 is TGCAGCGGGCTAGACGATTCCTACAATGAGCAGTTCTTC. This translates into CSGLDDSYNEQFF.

The chain uses TRBV5-1 and TRBJ1-2; a possible D gene is TRBD1 (5 bases). Germline values: CDR1 SGHRS, CDR2 YFSETQ. The V and J ends lost 2 bases and 0 bases respectively, with 11 bases between them. This CDR3 contains 15 residues. CDR3 loop: CASSFGATTNYGYTF. The CDR3 nucleotides read TGCGCCAGCAGCTTCGGGGCCACCACTAACTATGGCTACACCTTC.

This clonotype was picked up many times. The chain joins TRBV6-6 to TRBJ2-6; no firm D call. The V end was cut by 6 bases, the J end by 0 bases, with 3 bases between. This CDR3 has 13 residues. Germline V gene sequence: CDR1 MNHNY, CDR2 SVGAGI (reference sequence). CDR3 DNA: TGTGCCAGCAGCGCCTCTGGGGCCAACGTCCTGACTTTC. Residues: CASSASGANVLTF.

The chain couples TRBV4-1 to TRBJ1-1, with TRBD1 matching over 8 bases. Germline CDR1 reads MGHRA; CDR2 reads YSYEKL. The length of the CDR3 is 12 residues. V was pared by 3 bases and J by 8 bases, with 2 bases of the junction left unmatched. The CDR3 spells CASSQRTGEAFF. CDR3 sequence (DNA): TGCGCCAGCAGCCAGAGGACAGGGGAAGCTTTCTTT.

The chain joins TRBV13 to TRBJ2-3, with D perhaps assigned TRBD1 or TRBD2 (5 bases each). This CDR3 region has 15 residues. Germline values: CDR1 PRHDT, CDR2 FYEKMQ (reference sequence). V was clipped by 4 bases and J by 3 bases, with 14 bases between them. The CDR3 DNA sequence: TGTGCCAGCAGCTCCGGGGCCGCCGGTACAGATACGCAGTATTTT. As protein: CASSSGAAGTDTQYF.

The chain employs TRBV7-8 and TRBJ2-7, with D possibly being TRBD1 (6 bases). Trimming removed 7 bases at V and 2 bases at J, with 18 bases between. Germline V gives CDR1 SGHVS, CDR2 FQNEAQ. CDR3 length equals 15 residues. The CDR3: CASTLRRGKAYEQYF. The DNA of the CDR3 is TGTGCCAGCACCCTCCGCAGGGGCAAGGCCTACGAGCAGTACTTC.

This clonotype was seen a handful of times. The chain joins TRBV20-1 to TRBJ2-7; the match to TRBD2 covers 9 bases. CDR1 and CDR2 from the germline V gene are DFQATT and SNEGSKA (reference sequence). V lost 6 bases and J lost 2; bases outside the gene matches: 8. The CDR3 spans 14 residues. The CDR3 DNA sequence: TGCAGTGCAACTTCTAGCGGGGCCGCCTACGAGCAGTACTTC. Its translation is CSATSSGAAYEQYF.

This clonotype was seen a handful of times. The rearrangement uses TRBV10-3 and TRBJ1-4; D perhaps matches TRBD1 (5 bases). Germline V lookup: CDR1 ENHRY, CDR2 SYGVKD. The CDR3 consists of 12 residues. V lost 6 bases, J lost 11 bases, and 13 bases lay in between. CDR3 sequence reads: CAIREGGEKLFF. DNA for the CDR3: TGTGCCATCAGGGAAGGAGGGGAGAAACTGTTTTTT.

The chain employs TRBV10-3 and TRBJ1-2; 11 bases align to TRBD1. V shed 5 bases and J 8 bases; nucleotides not matched to a gene: 7. The germline V gene encodes CDR1 ENHRY and CDR2 SYGVKD. This CDR3 has 14 amino acids. Written as DNA, the CDR3 is TGTGCCATCAGTTCCGGGACAGGGGGTTACGGCTACACCTTC. Encoded protein: CAISSGTGGYGYTF.

This clonotype was recorded once. V is TRBV19 and J is TRBJ1-1; D might be TRBD1 (5 bases). Per germline, CDR1 LNHDA and CDR2 SQIVND (reference sequence). CDR3 length: 14 residues. V was pared by 2 bases and J by 5 bases, with 12 bases between. The CDR3 sequence is CASSIIGGGTEAFF. The CDR3 bases are TGTGCCAGTAGTATAATCGGGGGAGGGACTGAAGCTTTCTTT. Full variable domain (remainder filled in from reference TRBV19 and TRBJ1-1): DGGITQSPKYLFRKEGQNVTLSCEQNLNHDAMYWYRQDPGQGLRLIYYSQIVNDFQKGDIAEGYSVSREKKESFPLTVTSAQKNPTAFYLCASSIIGGGTEAFFGQGTRLTVV.

The gene calls are TRBV5-4 and TRBJ2-5, with 8 bases fitting TRBD1. The CDR3 has 17 residues. V lost 0 bases to trimming and J lost 6 bases; unmatched junction nucleotides: 13. The germline V gene has CDR1 SGHNT and CDR2 YYREEE (reference sequence). The CDR3 DNA reads TGTGCCAGCAGCTTGGCCGGCCAGGGGGCAGGTGAGAAGACCCAGTACTTC. Protein sequence: CASSLAGQGAGEKTQYF. The full variable domain, completed using reference TRBV5-4 and TRBJ2-5, is ETGVTQSPTHLIKTRGQQVTLRCSSQSGHNTVSWYQQALGQGPQFIFQYYREEENGRGNFPPRFSGLQFPNYSSELNVNALELDDSALYLCASSLAGQGAGEKTQYFGPGTRLLVL.

This clonotype was recorded many times. The chain employs TRBV27 and TRBJ1-1; D unresolved. CDR1 is MNHEY, CDR2 SMNVEV, per germline (reference sequence). The CDR3 extends over 14 amino acids. Trimming stripped 3 bases from V and 0 bases from J, with 8 bases between. This chain's CDR3 is CASSLSGLNTEAFF. CDR3 bases: TGTGCCAGCAGTTTGTCAGGCCTGAACACTGAAGCTTTCTTT.

Only a few counts were recorded for this clonotype. This chain's CDR3 is CSATDPRGADTQYF. CDR3 DNA sequence: TGCAGTGCTACTGACCCTCGGGGAGCAGATACGCAGTATTTT. The chain couples TRBV20-1 to TRBJ2-3; D is possibly TRBD2 (5 bases). Trimming removed 4 bases at V and 4 bases at J, with 15 bases between. CDR3 length: 14 amino acids. CDR1 is DFQATT, CDR2 SNEGSKA, per germline (reference sequence).